The present entry profiles one T cell receptor beta chain with its context. Its specificity is not known. The data derive from a study of STAT5B mutations in CD4+ large granular lymphocyte leukemia. General observations from the study: 8/27 top patient clones versus 2/35 control clones were TRBV06-family. Main leukemic clonotypes were patient-specific, but roughly 26% appeared at low frequency elsewhere.

Control samples were healthy donors' buffy coats. Sequencing was performed with immunoSEQ multiplex PCR; in TCRdb, only in-frame clones are kept and a portion is missing. The table lists 31,000 or so clones, roughly 80% of them singletons, with approximately 0.29% in the top ten. The germline gives CDR1 SNHLY, CDR2 FYNNEI. V was pared by 8 bases and J by 0 bases, with 16 bases between. This CDR3 contains 16 residues. The receptor's source is a human donor in good health. The sample was CD4+ T cells from blood buffy coats. This chain joins TRBV2 and TRBJ2-2; D is unresolved. CDR3 loop: CASSYGQLTNTGELFF. The CDR3 nucleotides read TGTGCCAGCTCATATGGGCAACTTACGAACACCGGGGAGCTGTTTTTT. Full variable domain (remainder filled in from reference TRBV2 and TRBJ2-2): EPEVTQTPSHQVTQMGQEVILRCVPISNHLYFYWYRQILGQKVEFLVSFYNNEISEKSEIFDDQFSVERPDGSNFTLKIRSTKLEDSAMYFCASSYGQLTNTGELFFGEGSRLTVL.